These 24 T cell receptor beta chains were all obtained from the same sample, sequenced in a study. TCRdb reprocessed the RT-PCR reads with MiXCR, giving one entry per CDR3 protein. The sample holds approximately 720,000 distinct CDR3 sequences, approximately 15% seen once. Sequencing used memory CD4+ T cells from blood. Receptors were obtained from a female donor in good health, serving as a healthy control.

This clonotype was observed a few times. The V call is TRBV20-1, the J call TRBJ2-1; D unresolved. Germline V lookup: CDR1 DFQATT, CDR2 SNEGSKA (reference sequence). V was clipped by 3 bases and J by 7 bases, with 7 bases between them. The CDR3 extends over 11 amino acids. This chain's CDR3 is CSARGNNEQFF. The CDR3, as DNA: TGCAGTGCTAGGGGGAATAATGAGCAGTTCTTC.

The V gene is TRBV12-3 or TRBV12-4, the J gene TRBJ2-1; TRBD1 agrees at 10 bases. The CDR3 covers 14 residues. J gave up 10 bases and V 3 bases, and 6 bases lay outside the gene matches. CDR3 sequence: CASSFPDRGREQFF. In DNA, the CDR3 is TGTGCCAGCAGTTTTCCGGACAGGGGGAGGGAGCAGTTCTTC.

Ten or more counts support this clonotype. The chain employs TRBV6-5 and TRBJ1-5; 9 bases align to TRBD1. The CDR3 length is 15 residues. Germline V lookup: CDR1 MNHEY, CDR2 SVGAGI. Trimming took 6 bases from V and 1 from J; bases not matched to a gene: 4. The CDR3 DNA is TGTGCCAGCAGGCGCGACAGGGGGAGCAATCAGCCCCAGCATTTT. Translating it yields CASRRDRGSNQPQHF.

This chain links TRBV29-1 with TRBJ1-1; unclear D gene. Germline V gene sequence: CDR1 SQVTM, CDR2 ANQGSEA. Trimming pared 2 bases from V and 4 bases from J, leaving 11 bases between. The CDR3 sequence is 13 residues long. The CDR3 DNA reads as TGCAGCGTTGAAAAGGGAGGTGGCACTGAAGCTTTCTTT. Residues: CSVEKGGGTEAFF.

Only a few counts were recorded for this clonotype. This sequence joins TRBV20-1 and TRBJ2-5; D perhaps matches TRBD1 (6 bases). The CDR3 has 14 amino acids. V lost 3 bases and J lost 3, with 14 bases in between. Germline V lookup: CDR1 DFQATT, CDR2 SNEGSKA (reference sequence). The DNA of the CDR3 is TGCAGTGCTAGTGGAACAGGGATGGAAGAGACCCAGTACTTC. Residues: CSASGTGMEETQYF.

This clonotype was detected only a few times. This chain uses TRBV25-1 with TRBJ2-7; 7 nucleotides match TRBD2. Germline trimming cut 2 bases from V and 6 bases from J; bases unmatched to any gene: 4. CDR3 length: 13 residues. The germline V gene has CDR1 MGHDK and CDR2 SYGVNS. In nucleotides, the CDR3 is TGTGCCAGCAGTGAACCCGGACTAGGCGAGCAGTACTTC. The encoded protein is CASSEPGLGEQYF.

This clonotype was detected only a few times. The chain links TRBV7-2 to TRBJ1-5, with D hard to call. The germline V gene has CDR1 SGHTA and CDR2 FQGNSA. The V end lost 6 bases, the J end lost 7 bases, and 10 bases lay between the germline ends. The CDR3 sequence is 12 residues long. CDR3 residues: CASRRVGQPQHF. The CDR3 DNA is TGTGCCAGCAGGAGGGTAGGCCAGCCCCAGCATTTT.

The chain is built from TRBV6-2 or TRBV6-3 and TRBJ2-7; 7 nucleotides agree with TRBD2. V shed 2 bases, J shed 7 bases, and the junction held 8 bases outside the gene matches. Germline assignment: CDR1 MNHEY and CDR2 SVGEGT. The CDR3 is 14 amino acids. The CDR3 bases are TGTGCCAGCAGTTACAAGGCGGGAGCGGTTGAGCAGTACTTC. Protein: CASSYKAGAVEQYF.

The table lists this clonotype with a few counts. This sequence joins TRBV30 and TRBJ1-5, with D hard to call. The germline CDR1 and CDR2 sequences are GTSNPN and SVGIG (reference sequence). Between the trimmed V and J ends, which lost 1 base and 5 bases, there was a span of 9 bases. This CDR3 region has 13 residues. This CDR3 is CAWSGGGDQPQHF. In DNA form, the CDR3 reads TGTGCCTGGAGTGGGGGTGGGGATCAGCCCCAGCATTTT.

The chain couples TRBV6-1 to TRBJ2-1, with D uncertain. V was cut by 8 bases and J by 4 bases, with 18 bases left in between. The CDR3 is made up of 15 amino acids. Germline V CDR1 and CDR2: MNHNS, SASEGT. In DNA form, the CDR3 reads TGTGCCAGCCTCGGGTCGGTGCCAAGATACAATGAGCAGTTCTTC. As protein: CASLGSVPRYNEQFF.

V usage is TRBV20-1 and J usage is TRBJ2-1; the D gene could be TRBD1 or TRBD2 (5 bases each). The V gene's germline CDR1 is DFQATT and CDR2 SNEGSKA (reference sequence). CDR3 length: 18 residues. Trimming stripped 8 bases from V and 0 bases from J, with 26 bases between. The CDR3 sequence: CSYRSPSRGPDSYNEQFF. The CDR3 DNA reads TGCAGTTACAGGAGCCCCTCCCGAGGGCCAGACTCCTACAATGAGCAGTTCTTC.

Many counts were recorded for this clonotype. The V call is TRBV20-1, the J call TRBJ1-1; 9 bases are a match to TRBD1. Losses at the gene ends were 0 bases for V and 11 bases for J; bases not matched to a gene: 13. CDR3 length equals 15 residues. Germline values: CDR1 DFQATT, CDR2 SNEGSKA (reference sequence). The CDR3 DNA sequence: TGCAGTGCTAGAGATGTAGGACAGGGGTCCTCCCGGGCTTTCTTT. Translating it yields CSARDVGQGSSRAFF.

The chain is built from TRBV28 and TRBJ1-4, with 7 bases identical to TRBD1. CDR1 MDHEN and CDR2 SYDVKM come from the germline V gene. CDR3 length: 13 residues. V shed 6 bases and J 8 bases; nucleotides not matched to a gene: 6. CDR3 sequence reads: CASRLTGAEKLFF. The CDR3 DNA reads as TGTGCCAGCAGGCTCACAGGGGCCGAAAAACTGTTTTTT. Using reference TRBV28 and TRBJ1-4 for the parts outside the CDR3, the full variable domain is DVKVTQSSRYLVKRTGEKVFLECVQDMDHENMFWYRQDPGLGLRLIYFSYDVKMKEKGDIPEGYSVSREKKERFSLILESASTNQTSMYLCASRLTGAEKLFFGSGTQLSVL.

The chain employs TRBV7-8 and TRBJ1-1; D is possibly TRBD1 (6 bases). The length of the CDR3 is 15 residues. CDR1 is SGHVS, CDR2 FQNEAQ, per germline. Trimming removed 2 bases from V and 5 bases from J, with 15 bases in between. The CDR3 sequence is CASSLMVTGSTEAFF. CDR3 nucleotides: TGTGCCAGCAGCTTAATGGTAACAGGGAGTACTGAAGCTTTCTTT.

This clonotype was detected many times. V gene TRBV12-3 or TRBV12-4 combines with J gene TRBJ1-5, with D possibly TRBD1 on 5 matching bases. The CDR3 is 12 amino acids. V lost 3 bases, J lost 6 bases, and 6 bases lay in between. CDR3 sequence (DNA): TGTGCCAGCAGTTTTGGGGCTCAGCCCCAGCATTTT. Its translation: CASSFGAQPQHF.

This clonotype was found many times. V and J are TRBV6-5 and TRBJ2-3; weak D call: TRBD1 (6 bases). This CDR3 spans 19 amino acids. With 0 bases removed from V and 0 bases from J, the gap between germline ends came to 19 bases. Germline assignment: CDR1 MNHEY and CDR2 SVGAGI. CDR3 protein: CASSYSGLPRGGSTDTQYF. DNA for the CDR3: TGTGCCAGCAGTTACTCGGGTCTGCCCCGAGGGGGAAGCACAGATACGCAGTATTTT.

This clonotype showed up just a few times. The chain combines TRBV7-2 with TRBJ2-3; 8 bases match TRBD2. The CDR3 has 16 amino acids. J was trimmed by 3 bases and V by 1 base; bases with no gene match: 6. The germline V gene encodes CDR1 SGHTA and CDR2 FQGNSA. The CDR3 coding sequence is TGTGCCAGCAGCTTAGTCGGGGGGGGGCCTACAGATACGCAGTATTTT. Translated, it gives CASSLVGGGPTDTQYF.

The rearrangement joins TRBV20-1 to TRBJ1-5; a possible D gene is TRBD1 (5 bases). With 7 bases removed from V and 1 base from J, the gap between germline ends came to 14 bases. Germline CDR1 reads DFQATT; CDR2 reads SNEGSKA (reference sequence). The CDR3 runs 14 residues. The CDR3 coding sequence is TGCAGTGTTCGGACATCCCTGAGCAATCAGCCCCAGCATTTT. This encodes CSVRTSLSNQPQHF.

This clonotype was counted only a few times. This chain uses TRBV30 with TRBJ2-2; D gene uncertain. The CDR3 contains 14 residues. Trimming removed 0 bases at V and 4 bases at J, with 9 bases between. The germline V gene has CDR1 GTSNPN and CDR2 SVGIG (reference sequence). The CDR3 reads CAWSVALGTGELFF. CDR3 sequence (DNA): TGTGCCTGGAGTGTTGCTTTAGGCACCGGGGAGCTGTTTTTT. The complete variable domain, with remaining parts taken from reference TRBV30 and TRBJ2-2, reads SQTIHQWPATLVQPVGSPLSLECTVEGTSNPNLYWYRQAAGRGLQLLFYSVGIGQISSEVPQNLSASRPQDRQFILSSKKLLLSDSGFYLCAWSVALGTGELFFGEGSRLTVL.

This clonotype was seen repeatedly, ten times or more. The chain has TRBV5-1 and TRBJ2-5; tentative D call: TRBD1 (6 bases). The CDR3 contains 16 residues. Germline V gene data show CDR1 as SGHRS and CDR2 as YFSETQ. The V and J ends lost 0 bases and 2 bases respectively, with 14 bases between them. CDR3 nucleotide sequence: TGCGCCAGCAGCTTGGTGTACAGGGCAGCTCAAGAGACCCAGTACTTC. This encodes CASSLVYRAAQETQYF.

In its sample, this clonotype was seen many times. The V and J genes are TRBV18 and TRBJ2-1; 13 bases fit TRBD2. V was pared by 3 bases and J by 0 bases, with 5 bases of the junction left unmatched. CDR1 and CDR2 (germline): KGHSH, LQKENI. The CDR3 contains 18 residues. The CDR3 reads CASSPRTSGGSSYNEQFF. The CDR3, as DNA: TGTGCCAGCTCACCGAGGACTAGCGGGGGTAGCTCCTACAATGAGCAGTTCTTC.

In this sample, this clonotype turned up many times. CDR3 in amino acids: CASSQTPNTEAFF. As DNA, the CDR3 is TGTGCCAGCAGCCAGACACCTAACACTGAAGCTTTCTTT. The chain recombines TRBV4-2 with TRBJ1-1, with unresolved D. The CDR3 has 13 amino acids. The V gene's germline CDR1 is LGHNA and CDR2 YNFKEQ. Between the trimmed V and J ends, which lost 3 bases and 2 bases, there was a span of 7 bases.

DNA for the CDR3: TGTGCCAGCAGCGTTATGACCCCAAACACCATATATTTT. This encodes CASSVMTPNTIYF. This sequence joins TRBV7-2 and TRBJ1-3; D gene uncertain. Trimming stripped 5 bases from V and 6 bases from J, with 11 bases between. Germline-derived CDR1 and CDR2 are SGHTA and FQGNSA. The CDR3 sequence is 13 residues long.

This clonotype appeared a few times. CDR3: CASSFGRSSGNTIYF. CDR3 DNA sequence: TGTGCCAGCAGTTTTGGCCGAAGCTCTGGAAACACCATATATTTT. The chain links TRBV28 to TRBJ1-3, with D unresolved. Germline values: CDR1 MDHEN, CDR2 SYDVKM. V lost 3 bases and J lost 0, with 9 bases in between. CDR3 length: 15 amino acids.